This TCR beta chain was recorded in a study of identical twins (dated by TCRdb to about 2016). Broadly, across the study: TCR alpha and beta repertoires from monozygotic twins, unrelated adults of various ages and cord blood were deep-sequenced to test whether fetal clonotypes persist. To rule out contamination, the twin experiments were replicated at different times with different library preparation protocols.

CDR3 length: 14 amino acids, cysteine to phenylalanine. Kept here is only the CDR3 DNA, which spans 42 bases and is read in frame from base 1. As encoded in the germline V gene (reference sequence), CDR1 is LNHNV while CDR2 is YYDKDF. The V end loses 6 bases and the J end loses 4 bases, and a stretch of 15 bases separates them. Only healthy Caucasian donors were included. Three pairs of female monozygotic twins, all aged about 18 to 29 years, made up the twin cohort. RNA for TCR libraries was isolated from peripheral blood mononuclear cells. The library was generated by 5' RACE. The reads were generated on an Illumina HiSeq 2000. Template switching added a universal primer binding site, and the final cDNA carried a unique molecular identifier that allowed TCR cDNA molecules to be counted accurately. Specific primers in the conserved constant-segment region were used to synthesize first-strand cDNA for the TCR alpha and beta chains. To control for contamination, every cDNA library was double barcoded, receiving both a SMART-Mk sample barcode and Illumina barcodes. Two successive PCR steps introduced TruSeq adapter sequences along with Illumina sample barcodes. The Illumina HiSeq platform was used with custom primers to sequence TCR alpha and beta cDNA libraries. As for how the authors treated the data: MiGEC processed the raw reads to extract unique molecular identifiers, while MiXCR was used to determine the CDR3 positions. For each individual, recombination models were inferred using an EM algorithm with the repgenHMM and IGoR tools. The tcR package in R was used for shared clonotype analysis, with sharing normalized by the product of cloneset sizes. To study raw recombination without the effects of thymic and clonal selection, out-of-frame nonproductive sequences were analyzed. The raw public data were reprocessed by TCRdb itself: fastp quality trimming at Q25, MiXCR clonotype calling, in-frame beta chains only. Rows with a matching CDR3 protein are joined into one entry that keeps the most common DNA and genes. It is TCRdb's table, rather than the study itself, that gives the V and J calls and clone size. This sample is represented by under 1 million distinct CDR3 sequences; roughly an eighth of them were singletons. Around 1.6% of the sample goes to the ten largest clones.

What the research found in general, with its limitations: The excess sharing between twins in beta out-of-frame sequences was weaker because fewer shared sequences reduced the signal-to-noise ratio. Because the same donors could not be followed over many years, conclusions were based on cross-sectional statistical analysis. Compared with coincidental sharing between unrelated individuals, out-of-frame TCR alpha sequences shared between twins showed an excess of sequences with low generation probability. Zero-insertion analyses could be partly confounded by invariant T cells such as MAIT and iNKT, though diverse VJ usage argued against such confounding for most clonotypes. Fewer insertions were carried by abundant cord blood beta clonotypes, a similar but weaker trend appeared in young adult naive repertoires, and no such trend appeared in memory repertoires. In monozygotic twins, recombination models systematically underestimated out-of-frame TCR alpha sharing, but the models matched the sharing seen between unrelated individuals.

Comment on this clonotype: Which antigen it targets is not known. Per-base qualities were not stored, and no clone one base away is much larger.

This sample also appeared in a second study, on yellow fever vaccine responses in identical twins. As the second publication notes: The T cell response to vaccination in identical twins was reported by the authors to appear partly convergent and partly personalized. In identical twins, the study followed T cell clones that responded to the vaccine with precision.

Recombination joined TRBV15 with TRBJ2-5, with the D gene possibly TRBD1 or TRBD2, each one fitting 6 bases. Sample: PBMCs. The TCR sequence derives from a woman between 18 and 29 years old in good health. The sequenced DNA is TGTGCCACCAGAAAGTCCCCGGGGGCAGAGACCCAGTACTTC. This encodes CATRKSPGAETQYF.